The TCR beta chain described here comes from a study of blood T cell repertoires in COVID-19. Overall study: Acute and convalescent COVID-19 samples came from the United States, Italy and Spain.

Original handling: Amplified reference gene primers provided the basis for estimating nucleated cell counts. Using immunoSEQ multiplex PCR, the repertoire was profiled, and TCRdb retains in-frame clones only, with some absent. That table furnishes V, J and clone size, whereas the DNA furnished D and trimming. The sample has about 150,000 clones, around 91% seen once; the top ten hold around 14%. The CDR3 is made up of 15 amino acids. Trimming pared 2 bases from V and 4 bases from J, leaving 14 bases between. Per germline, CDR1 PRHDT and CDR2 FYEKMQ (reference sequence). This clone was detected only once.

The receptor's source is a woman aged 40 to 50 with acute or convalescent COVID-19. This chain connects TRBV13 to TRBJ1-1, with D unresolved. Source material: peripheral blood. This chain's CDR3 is CASSLPDGRGTEAFF. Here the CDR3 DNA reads TGTGCCAGCAGCTTACCTGACGGACGGGGCACTGAAGCTTTCTTT.